The 30 T cell receptor beta chains below all came from one sample that was sequenced in a study of CD8+CD57+ T cells in acquired aplastic anemia. The TCR beta profiling, which covered VDJ combination and CDR3 sequence, was carried out using genomic DNA as the template. From the reads, TCRdb called clonotypes with MiXCR, one entry per CDR3 protein. The sample consists of about 160,000 distinct CDR3 sequences, over 70% of them appearing once. The authors sequenced patients whose flow cytometry had shown CD8+CD57+ cell expansion. The sequencing input was sorted CD4+, CD8+, or CD8+CD57+ T cells (not recorded which) from PBMCs. The receptors were sampled from a human donor with aplastic anemia.

V is TRBV20-1 and J is TRBJ2-1; D gene ambiguous. The CDR3 length is 11 residues. V lost 2 bases to trimming and J lost 9 bases, with 8 bases between them. Per germline, CDR1 DFQATT and CDR2 SNEGSKA (reference sequence). The CDR3 DNA follows: TGCAGTGCTAGAACTATTGGTGAGCAGTTCTTC. This codes for CSARTIGEQFF.

The V and J genes are TRBV9 and TRBJ2-2; 8 bases are a match to TRBD1. Trimming took 0 bases from V and 4 from J; bases not matched to a gene: 17. This CDR3 is built from 20 residues. Germline loops: CDR1 SGDLS, CDR2 YYNGEE. This chain's CDR3 is CASSVAIPGQGFRGTGELFF. The CDR3 nucleotides read TGTGCCAGCAGCGTAGCTATCCCAGGACAGGGATTTCGCGGCACCGGGGAGCTGTTTTTT.

This clonotype was found once. V gene TRBV2 combines with J gene TRBJ1-2; D gene uncertain. The CDR3 is 13 amino acids. V shed 1 base and J shed 12 bases, with 15 bases lying between them. The germline gives CDR1 SNHLY, CDR2 FYNNEI. CDR3 residues: CASSEEPGNPDTF. The DNA of the CDR3 is TGTGCCAGCAGTGAAGAGCCCGGCAATCCTGACACCTTC.

V gene TRBV20-1 combines with J gene TRBJ2-7; 7 positions agree with TRBD2. V was clipped by 0 bases and J by 5 bases; unmatched bases: 4. Germline assignment: CDR1 DFQATT and CDR2 SNEGSKA (reference sequence). This CDR3 is built from 13 residues. In DNA, the CDR3 is TGCAGTGCTAGAGAAAGCGGGAAGGACGAGCAGTACTTC. Its protein is CSARESGKDEQYF.

This clonotype was recorded only once. This rearrangement joins TRBV2 to TRBJ2-3; no reliable D call. CDR1 SNHLY and CDR2 FYNNEI come from the germline V gene. This CDR3 contains 15 residues. Trimming removed 4 bases at V and 0 bases at J, with 11 bases between. As DNA, the CDR3 is TGTGCCAGCAGTGTCGAGGCGCTCAGCACAGATACGCAGTATTTT. It codes for CASSVEALSTDTQYF.

The rearrangement uses TRBV7-6 and TRBJ2-3; D possibly corresponds to TRBD2 (5 bases). Germline loops: CDR1 SGHVS, CDR2 FNYEAQ. This CDR3 has 16 amino acids. Trimming removed 5 bases at V and 3 bases at J, with 18 bases between. CDR3 residues: CASSPFAGRQTDTQYF. CDR3 DNA: TGTGCCAGCAGCCCCTTCGCGGGCCGACAAACAGATACGCAGTATTTT.

The rearrangement joins TRBV19 to TRBJ2-7; no clear D gene. The CDR3 runs 14 residues. Deletions cut 6 bases from V and 1 base from J, with 13 bases between. Germline V gives CDR1 LNHDA, CDR2 SQIVND (reference sequence). In nucleotides, the CDR3 is TGTGCCAGTAGCCTCGCCACAGAATCCTACGAGCAGTACTTC. This gives the protein CASSLATESYEQYF.

This clonotype has just a few counts. V usage is TRBV6-4 and J usage is TRBJ2-5; tentative D call: TRBD1 (5 bases). The CDR3 contains 13 residues. Per germline, CDR1 MRHNA and CDR2 SNTAGT. V lost 3 bases and J 7 bases, leaving 12 bases between the germline ends. This CDR3 reads CASSEGTGGTQYF. CDR3 in DNA: TGTGCCAGCAGTGAGGGAACAGGCGGGACCCAGTACTTC.

J is TRBJ1-2 and V is TRBV12-3 or TRBV12-4; a weak D match, TRBD1 (6 bases). With 3 bases removed from V and 3 bases from J, the gap between germline ends came to 14 bases. The CDR3 has 15 residues. CDR3 coding DNA: TGTGCCAGCAGTTTTATATTAGAGGGGGACTATGGCTACACCTTC. Protein: CASSFILEGDYGYTF.

This clonotype was observed a handful of times. The chain employs TRBV19 and TRBJ1-2; weak D call: TRBD1 (5 bases). Trimming left V 6 bases short and J 6 bases short, with 11 bases between. The CDR3 is made up of 12 amino acids. Germline V gene data show CDR1 as LNHDA and CDR2 as SQIVND (reference sequence). This chain's CDR3 is CASRVGGDGYTF. The CDR3 DNA reads as TGTGCCAGTAGAGTTGGGGGGGATGGCTACACCTTC.

The gene calls are TRBV7-8 and TRBJ2-1; D remains unclear. Germline CDR1 and CDR2: SGHVS and FQNEAQ. CDR3 length: 13 amino acids. V was cut by 1 base and J by 6 bases, with 7 bases left in between. CDR3 loop: CASSLGSTNEQFF. The CDR3, as DNA: TGTGCCAGCAGCTTAGGGTCAACCAATGAGCAGTTCTTC.

The CDR3 loop reads CSARPGTEAFF. The DNA for the CDR3 is TGCAGTGCTAGGCCGGGAACTGAAGCTTTCTTT. The gene calls are TRBV20-1 and TRBJ1-1; unclear D gene. The V and J ends lost 3 bases and 5 bases respectively, with 7 bases between them. Germline V CDR1 and CDR2: DFQATT, SNEGSKA (reference sequence). CDR3 length: 11 amino acids.

The rearrangement uses TRBV6-1 and TRBJ2-7; a possible D gene is TRBD1 (6 bases). The V and J ends lost 1 base and 0 bases respectively, with 10 bases between them. CDR1 MNHNS and CDR2 SASEGT come from the germline V gene. CDR3 length: 15 residues. DNA of the CDR3: TGTGCCAGCAGTGAAGTGGCGGACAGCTCCTACGAGCAGTACTTC. Translated, it gives CASSEVADSSYEQYF.

This clonotype has more than one count but fewer than ten. The rearrangement joins TRBV24-1 to TRBJ1-5; D unclear. V shed 6 bases and J shed 2 bases, with 10 bases lying between them. The CDR3 spans 14 residues. The germline V gene has CDR1 KGHDR and CDR2 SFDVKD. This CDR3 is CATSSVGGNQPQHF. The CDR3 nucleotides are TGTGCCACCAGTTCAGTGGGAGGCAATCAGCCCCAGCATTTT.

This clonotype was seen a handful of times. This chain connects TRBV10-3 to TRBJ1-2, with D possibly being TRBD1 (5 bases). Looked up from germline, CDR1 is ENHRY and CDR2 is SYGVKD. Trimming pared 4 bases from V and 8 bases from J, leaving 14 bases between. This CDR3 is built from 13 residues. CDR3 region: CAISVDGANGYTF. The CDR3 bases are TGTGCCATCAGTGTAGACGGGGCGAACGGCTACACCTTC.

The V and J genes are TRBV5-1 and TRBJ1-6; 7 nucleotides match TRBD1. CDR1 SGHRS and CDR2 YFSETQ come from the germline V gene. This CDR3 contains 14 residues. The trim removed 7 bases at V and 7 bases at J, leaving 8 bases unmatched. CDR3 sequence reads: CASSARQGNSPLHF. The CDR3 DNA reads as TGCGCCAGCTCCGCGAGACAGGGCAATTCACCCCTCCACTTT.

This clonotype was found a few times. The chain carries TRBV20-1 and TRBJ2-7; D may be TRBD2 (6 bases). This CDR3 contains 13 residues. Trimming pared 6 bases from V and 5 bases from J, leaving 17 bases between. CDR1 DFQATT and CDR2 SNEGSKA come from the germline V gene (reference sequence). Here the CDR3 DNA reads TGCAGTGCCCCAGGGTCGGGGGTGGACGAGCAGTACGTC. This translates into CSAPGSGVDEQYV.

The V gene is TRBV7-8, the J gene TRBJ1-4, with 7 bases identical to TRBD1. The CDR3 sequence is 16 residues long. Germline CDR1 SGHVS, CDR2 FQNEAQ. J lost 6 bases, V lost 4 bases, and 11 bases had no gene match. As DNA, the CDR3 is TGTGCCAGCAGCTGGACTTGGGGACAGCGGCATGAAAAACTGTTTTTT. It yields the protein CASSWTWGQRHEKLFF.

This clonotype appeared a few times. J is TRBJ2-5 and V is TRBV7-3; D unclear. Germline lookup yields CDR1 SGHTA and CDR2 FQGTGA. This CDR3 is built from 11 residues. The ends were cut back, 5 bases at V and 6 bases at J, with 7 bases in the middle. The CDR3 nucleotides read TGTGCCAGCAGCCAGGCTCAGACCCAGTACTTC. Translation: CASSQAQTQYF.

This clonotype has only one observation. The chain carries TRBV20-1 and TRBJ1-2; perhaps TRBD1 as D (6 bases). Trimming left V 6 bases short and J 7 bases short, with 21 bases between. The germline V gene has CDR1 DFQATT and CDR2 SNEGSKA (reference sequence). The CDR3 consists of 14 residues. CDR3 loop: CSAIETQGDSGYTF. The CDR3 DNA reads TGCAGTGCAATCGAAACACAGGGTGATAGTGGCTACACCTTC.

The genes are TRBV10-1 and TRBJ1-6; unclear D gene. The V and J ends lost 5 bases and 11 bases respectively, with 4 bases between them. This CDR3 spans 10 amino acids. Germline V gene data show CDR1 as WNHNN and CDR2 as SYGVQD (reference sequence). CDR3 amino acids: CASSPPPLHF. CDR3 bases: TGCGCCAGCAGTCCCCCACCCCTCCACTTT.

The chain couples TRBV24-1 to TRBJ2-1, with D uncertain. Germline loops: CDR1 KGHDR, CDR2 SFDVKD. V was pared by 0 bases and J by 5 bases, with 10 bases between. CDR3 length equals 15 residues. CDR3 protein: CATSDLAGTNNEQFF. CDR3 nucleotide sequence: TGTGCCACCAGTGATTTGGCAGGAACTAACAATGAGCAGTTCTTC.

V gene TRBV20-1 combines with J gene TRBJ2-7; possibly TRBD2 for D (6 bases). Germline V CDR1 and CDR2: DFQATT, SNEGSKA (reference sequence). The CDR3 length is 15 residues. V was trimmed by 0 bases and J by 0 bases, leaving 12 bases between them. The CDR3 here is CSAREIRGFSYEQYF. The CDR3 coding sequence is TGCAGTGCTAGAGAAATACGGGGGTTCTCCTACGAGCAGTACTTC.

The chain employs TRBV6-2 or TRBV6-3 and TRBJ1-1; tentatively, D is TRBD1 (5 bases). The ends were cut back, 10 bases at V and 5 bases at J, with 17 bases in the middle. The germline V gene has CDR1 MNHEY and CDR2 SVGEGT. The CDR3 runs to 13 residues. CDR3: CATRGVEDTEAFF. Here the CDR3 DNA reads TGTGCCACCCGGGGGGTCGAAGATACTGAAGCTTTCTTT.

The chain couples TRBV20-1 to TRBJ2-3; D remains unclear. The CDR3 has 14 amino acids. Germline lookup yields CDR1 DFQATT and CDR2 SNEGSKA (reference sequence). Trimming shortened V by 0 bases and J by 0 bases, and 7 bases separated the two germline ends. Here the CDR3 DNA reads TGCAGTGCTAGAGAGAGATCCAGCACAGATACGCAGTATTTT. Its translation: CSARERSSTDTQYF.

The rearrangement joins TRBV7-9 to TRBJ1-2; D is perhaps TRBD1 (6 bases). Trimming pared 5 bases from V and 9 bases from J, leaving 16 bases between. Germline CDR1 SEHNR, CDR2 FQNEAQ (reference sequence). CDR3 length equals 13 residues. In nucleotides, the CDR3 is TGTGCCAGCAGCCCTAGCACAGGGAACCGCTACACCTTC. Its protein is CASSPSTGNRYTF.

V and J are TRBV2 and TRBJ1-4, with TRBD1 matching 8 bases. V dropped 8 bases and J dropped 7; count of bases not matched to a gene: 9. The CDR3 length is 14 residues. CDR1 SNHLY and CDR2 FYNNEI come from the germline V gene. The CDR3 DNA is TGTGCCAGCCTTACCGGACAGGGAGGTGAAAAACTGTTTTTT. This gives the protein CASLTGQGGEKLFF. The full variable domain, with the rest looked up from reference TRBV2 and TRBJ1-4, is EPEVTQTPSHQVTQMGQEVILRCVPISNHLYFYWYRQILGQKVEFLVSFYNNEISEKSEIFDDQFSVERPDGSNFTLKIRSTKLEDSAMYFCASLTGQGGEKLFFGSGTQLSVL.

The chain couples TRBV24-1 to TRBJ2-3, with TRBD2 matching 11 bases. CDR1 is KGHDR, CDR2 SFDVKD, per germline. V shed 4 bases and J 0 bases; nucleotides not matched to a gene: 2. This CDR3 comprises 16 residues. CDR3 sequence: CATSEWTSGSTDTQYF. In DNA, the CDR3 is TGTGCCACCAGTGAGTGGACTAGCGGGAGCACAGATACGCAGTATTTT.

The chain carries TRBV6-5 and TRBJ2-7; 8 nucleotides agree with TRBD2. With V trimmed by 7 bases and J by 3 bases, 11 bases remained unmatched. The CDR3 spans 15 residues. Germline V gene sequence: CDR1 MNHEY, CDR2 SVGAGI. The CDR3 DNA reads as TGTGCCAGCACCACGTTGCGGGGGGCCCACTACGAGCAGTACTTC. Encoded protein: CASTTLRGAHYEQYF.

The chain employs TRBV19 and TRBJ2-7; no reliable D call. This CDR3 contains 13 residues. CDR1 LNHDA and CDR2 SQIVND come from the germline V gene (reference sequence). V lost 4 bases, J lost 2 bases, and 9 bases lay in between. The CDR3, as DNA: TGTGCCAGTAGTACGGGCCGAGCCTACGAGCAGTACTTC. Encoded protein: CASSTGRAYEQYF.